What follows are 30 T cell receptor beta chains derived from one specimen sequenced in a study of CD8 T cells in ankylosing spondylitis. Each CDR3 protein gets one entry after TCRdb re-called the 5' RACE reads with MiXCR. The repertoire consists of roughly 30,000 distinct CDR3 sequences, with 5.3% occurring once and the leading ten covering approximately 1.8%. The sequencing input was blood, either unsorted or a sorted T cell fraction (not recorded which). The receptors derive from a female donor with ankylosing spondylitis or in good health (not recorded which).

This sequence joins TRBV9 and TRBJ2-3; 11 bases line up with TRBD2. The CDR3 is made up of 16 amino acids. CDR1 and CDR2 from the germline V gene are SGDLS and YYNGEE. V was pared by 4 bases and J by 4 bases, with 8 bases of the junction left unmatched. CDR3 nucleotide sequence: TGTGCCAGCAGCCTAGGCCTAGCGGGAGGACCAGATACGCAGTATTTT. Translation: CASSLGLAGGPDTQYF.

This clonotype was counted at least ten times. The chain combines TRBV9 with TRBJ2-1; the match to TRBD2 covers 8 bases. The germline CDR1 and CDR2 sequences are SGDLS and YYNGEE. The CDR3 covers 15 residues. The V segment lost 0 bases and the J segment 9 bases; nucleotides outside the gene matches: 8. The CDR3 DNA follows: TGTGCCAGCAGCGTAGCGGGGACTAGTGAGGCTGAGCAGTTCTTC. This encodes CASSVAGTSEAEQFF.

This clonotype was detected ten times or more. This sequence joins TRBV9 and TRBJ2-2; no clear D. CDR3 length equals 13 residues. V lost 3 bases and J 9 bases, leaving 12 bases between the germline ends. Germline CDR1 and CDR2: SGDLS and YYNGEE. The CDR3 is CASSERQRRELFF. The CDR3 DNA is TGTGCCAGCAGCGAGAGGCAGCGACGGGAGCTGTTTTTT.

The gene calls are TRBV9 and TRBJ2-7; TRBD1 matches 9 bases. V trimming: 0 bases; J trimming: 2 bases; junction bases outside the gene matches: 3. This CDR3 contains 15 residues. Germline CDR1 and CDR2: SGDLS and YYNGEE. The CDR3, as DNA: TGTGCCAGCAGCGTAGGGGGACAGGGCACCTACGAGCAGTACTTC. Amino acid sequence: CASSVGGQGTYEQYF.

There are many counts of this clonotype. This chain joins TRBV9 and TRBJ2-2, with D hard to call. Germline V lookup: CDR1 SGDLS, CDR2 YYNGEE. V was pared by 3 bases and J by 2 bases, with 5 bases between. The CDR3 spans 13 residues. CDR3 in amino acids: CASSETNTGELFF. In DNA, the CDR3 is TGTGCCAGCAGCGAGACCAACACCGGGGAGCTGTTTTTT.

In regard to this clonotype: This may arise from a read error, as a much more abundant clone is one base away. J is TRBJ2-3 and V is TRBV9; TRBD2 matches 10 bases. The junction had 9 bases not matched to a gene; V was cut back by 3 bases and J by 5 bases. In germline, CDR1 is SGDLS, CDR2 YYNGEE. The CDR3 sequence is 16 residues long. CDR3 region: CASSAGLAVTQDTQYF. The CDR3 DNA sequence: TGTGCCAGCAGCGCCGGACTAGCGGTGACGCAAGATACGCAGTATTTT.

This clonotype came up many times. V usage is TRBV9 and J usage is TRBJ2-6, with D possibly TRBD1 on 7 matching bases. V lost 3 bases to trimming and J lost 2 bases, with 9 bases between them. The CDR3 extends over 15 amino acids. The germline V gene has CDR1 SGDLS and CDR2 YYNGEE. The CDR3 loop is CASSARGAGANVLTF. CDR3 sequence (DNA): TGTGCCAGCAGCGCCAGGGGGGCTGGGGCCAACGTCCTGACTTTC.

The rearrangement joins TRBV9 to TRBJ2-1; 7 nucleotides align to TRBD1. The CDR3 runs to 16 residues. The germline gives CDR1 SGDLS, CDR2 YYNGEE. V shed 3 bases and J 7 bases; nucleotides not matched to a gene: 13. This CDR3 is CASSGSTLTGRNEQFF. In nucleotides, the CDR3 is TGTGCCAGCAGCGGATCAACTTTGACAGGGAGAAATGAGCAGTTCTTC.

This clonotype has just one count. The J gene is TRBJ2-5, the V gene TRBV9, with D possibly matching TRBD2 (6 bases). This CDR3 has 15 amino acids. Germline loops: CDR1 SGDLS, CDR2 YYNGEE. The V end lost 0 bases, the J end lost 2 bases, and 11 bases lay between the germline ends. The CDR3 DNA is TGTGCCAGCAGCGTAGCGGCAGGACTACAAGAGACCCAGTACTTC. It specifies CASSVAAGLQETQYF.

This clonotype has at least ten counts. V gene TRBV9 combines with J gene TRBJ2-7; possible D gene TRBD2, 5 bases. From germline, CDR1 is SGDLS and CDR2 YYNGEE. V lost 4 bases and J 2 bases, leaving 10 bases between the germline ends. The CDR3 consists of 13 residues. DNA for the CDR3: TGTGCCAGCAGCCCCCGGGGTGCCTACGAGCAGTACTTC. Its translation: CASSPRGAYEQYF.

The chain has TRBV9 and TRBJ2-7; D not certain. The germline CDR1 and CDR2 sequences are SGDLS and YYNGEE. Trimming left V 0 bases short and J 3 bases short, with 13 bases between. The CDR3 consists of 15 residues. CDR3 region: CASSVGLVPHYEQYF. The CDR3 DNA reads TGTGCCAGCAGCGTAGGCCTAGTGCCTCACTACGAGCAGTACTTC.

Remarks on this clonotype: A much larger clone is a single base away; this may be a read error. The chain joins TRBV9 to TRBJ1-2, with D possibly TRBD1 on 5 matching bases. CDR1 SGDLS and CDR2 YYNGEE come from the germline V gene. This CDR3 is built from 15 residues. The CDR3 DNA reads TGTACCAGCAGCGTAGATGAGGGGCGTTCGAATGGCTACACCTTC. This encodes CTSSVDEGRSNGYTF.

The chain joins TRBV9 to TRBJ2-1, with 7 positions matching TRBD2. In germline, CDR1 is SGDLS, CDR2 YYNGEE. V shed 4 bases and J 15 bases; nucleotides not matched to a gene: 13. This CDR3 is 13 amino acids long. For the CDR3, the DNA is TGTGCCAGCAGCCCTAGCGGTGAGGGCCTGGGGTTCTTC. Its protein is CASSPSGEGLGFF.

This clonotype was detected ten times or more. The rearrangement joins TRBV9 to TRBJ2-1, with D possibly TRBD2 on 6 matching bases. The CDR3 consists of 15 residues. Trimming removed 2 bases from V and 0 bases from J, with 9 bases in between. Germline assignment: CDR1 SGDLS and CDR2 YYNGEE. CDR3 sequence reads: CASSVMTSSYNEQFF. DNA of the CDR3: TGTGCCAGCAGCGTTATGACTAGCTCCTACAATGAGCAGTTCTTC.

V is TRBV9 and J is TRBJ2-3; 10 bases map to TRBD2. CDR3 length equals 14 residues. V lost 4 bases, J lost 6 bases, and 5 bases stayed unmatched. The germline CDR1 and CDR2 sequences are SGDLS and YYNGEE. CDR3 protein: CASSYLAGADTQYF. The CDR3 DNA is TGTGCCAGCAGCTATCTAGCGGGAGCTGATACGCAGTATTTT.

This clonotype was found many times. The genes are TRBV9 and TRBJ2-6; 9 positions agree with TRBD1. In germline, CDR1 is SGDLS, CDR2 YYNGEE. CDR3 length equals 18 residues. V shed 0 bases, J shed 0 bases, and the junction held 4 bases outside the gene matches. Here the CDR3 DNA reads TGTGCCAGCAGCGTAGCCCGGGACAGGGTCTCTGGGGCCAACGTCCTGACTTTC. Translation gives CASSVARDRVSGANVLTF.

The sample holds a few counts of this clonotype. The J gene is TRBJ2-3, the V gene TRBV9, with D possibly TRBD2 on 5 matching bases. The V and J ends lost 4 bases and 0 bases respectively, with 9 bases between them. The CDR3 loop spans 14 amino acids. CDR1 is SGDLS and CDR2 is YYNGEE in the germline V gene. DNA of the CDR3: TGTGCCAGCAGCATTAGCGCTAGCACAGATACGCAGTATTTT. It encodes CASSISASTDTQYF.

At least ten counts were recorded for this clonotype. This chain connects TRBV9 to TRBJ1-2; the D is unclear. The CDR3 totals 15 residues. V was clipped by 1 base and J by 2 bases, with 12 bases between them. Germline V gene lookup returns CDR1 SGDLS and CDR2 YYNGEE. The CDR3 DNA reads TGTGCCAGCAGCGTATGGGCTTGGGCAAACTATGGCTACACCTTC. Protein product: CASSVWAWANYGYTF.

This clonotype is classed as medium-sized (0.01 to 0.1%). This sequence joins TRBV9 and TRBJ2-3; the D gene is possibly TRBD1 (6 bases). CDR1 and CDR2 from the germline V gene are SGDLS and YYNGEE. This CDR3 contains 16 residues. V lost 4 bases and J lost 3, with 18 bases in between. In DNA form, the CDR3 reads TGTGCCAGCAGCCCCAGTGGGGGCAGGGGAACAGATACGCAGTATTTT. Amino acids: CASSPSGGRGTDTQYF.

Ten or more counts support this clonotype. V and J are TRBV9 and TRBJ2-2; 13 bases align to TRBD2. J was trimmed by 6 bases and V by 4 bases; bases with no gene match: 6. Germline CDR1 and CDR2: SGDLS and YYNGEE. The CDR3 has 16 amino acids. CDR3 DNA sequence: TGTGCCAGCAGCCCCCGGACTAGCGGGAGTTCCGGGGAGCTGTTTTTT. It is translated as CASSPRTSGSSGELFF. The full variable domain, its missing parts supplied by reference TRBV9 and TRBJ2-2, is DSGVTQTPKHLITATGQRVTLRCSPRSGDLSVYWYQQSLDQGLQFLIQYYNGEERAKGNILERFSAQQFPDLHSELNLSSLELGDSALYFCASSPRTSGSSGELFFGEGSRLTVL.

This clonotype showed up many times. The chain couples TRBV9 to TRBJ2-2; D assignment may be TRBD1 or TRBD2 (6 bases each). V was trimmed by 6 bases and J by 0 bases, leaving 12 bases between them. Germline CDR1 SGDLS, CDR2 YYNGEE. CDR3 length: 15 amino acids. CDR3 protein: CASKAGDSNTGELFF. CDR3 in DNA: TGTGCCAGCAAAGCAGGGGACTCGAACACCGGGGAGCTGTTTTTT. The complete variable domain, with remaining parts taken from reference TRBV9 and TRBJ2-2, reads DSGVTQTPKHLITATGQRVTLRCSPRSGDLSVYWYQQSLDQGLQFLIQYYNGEERAKGNILERFSAQQFPDLHSELNLSSLELGDSALYFCASKAGDSNTGELFFGEGSRLTVL.

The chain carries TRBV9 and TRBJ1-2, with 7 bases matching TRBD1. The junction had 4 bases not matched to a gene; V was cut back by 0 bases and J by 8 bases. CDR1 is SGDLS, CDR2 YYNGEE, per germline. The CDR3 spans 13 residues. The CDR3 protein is CASSVETGTGYTF. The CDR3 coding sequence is TGTGCCAGCAGCGTAGAGACAGGGACAGGCTACACCTTC. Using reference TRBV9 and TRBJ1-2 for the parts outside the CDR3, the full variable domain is DSGVTQTPKHLITATGQRVTLRCSPRSGDLSVYWYQQSLDQGLQFLIQYYNGEERAKGNILERFSAQQFPDLHSELNLSSLELGDSALYFCASSVETGTGYTFGSGTRLTVV.

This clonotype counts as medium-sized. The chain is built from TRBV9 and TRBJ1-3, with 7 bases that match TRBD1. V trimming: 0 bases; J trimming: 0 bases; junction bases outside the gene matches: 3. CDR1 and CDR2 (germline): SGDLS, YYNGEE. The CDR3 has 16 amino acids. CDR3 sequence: CASSVGGTDSGNTIYF. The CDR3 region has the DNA TGTGCCAGCAGCGTAGGAGGGACAGACTCTGGAAACACCATATATTTT. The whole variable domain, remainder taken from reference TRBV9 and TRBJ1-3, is DSGVTQTPKHLITATGQRVTLRCSPRSGDLSVYWYQQSLDQGLQFLIQYYNGEERAKGNILERFSAQQFPDLHSELNLSSLELGDSALYFCASSVGGTDSGNTIYFGEGSWLTVV.

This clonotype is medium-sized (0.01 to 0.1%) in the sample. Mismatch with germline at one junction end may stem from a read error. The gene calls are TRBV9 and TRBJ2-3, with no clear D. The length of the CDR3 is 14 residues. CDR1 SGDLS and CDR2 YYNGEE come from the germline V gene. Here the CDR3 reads CASGVQLSTDTQYF. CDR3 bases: TGTGCCAGCGGCGTACAGCTAAGCACAGATACGCAGTATTTT.

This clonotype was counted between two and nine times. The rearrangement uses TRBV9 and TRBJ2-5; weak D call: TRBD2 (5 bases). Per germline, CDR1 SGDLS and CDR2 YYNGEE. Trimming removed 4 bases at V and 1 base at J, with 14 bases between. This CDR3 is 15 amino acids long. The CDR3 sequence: CASSPRDNFQETQYF. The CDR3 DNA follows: TGTGCCAGCAGCCCCCGGGATAACTTCCAAGAGACCCAGTACTTC.

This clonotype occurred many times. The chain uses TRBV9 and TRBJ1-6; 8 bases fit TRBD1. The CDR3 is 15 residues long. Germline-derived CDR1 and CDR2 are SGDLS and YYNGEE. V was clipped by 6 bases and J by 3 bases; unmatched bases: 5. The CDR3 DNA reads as TGTGCCAGCACCCGACAGGGGAACTATAATTCACCCCTCCACTTT. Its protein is CASTRQGNYNSPLHF.

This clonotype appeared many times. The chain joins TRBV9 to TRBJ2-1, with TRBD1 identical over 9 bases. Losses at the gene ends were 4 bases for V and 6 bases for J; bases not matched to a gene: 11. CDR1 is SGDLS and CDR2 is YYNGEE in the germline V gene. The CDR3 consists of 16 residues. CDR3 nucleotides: TGTGCCAGCAGCCCTTACGGGACAGGGTTTGGCAATGAGCAGTTCTTC. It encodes CASSPYGTGFGNEQFF.

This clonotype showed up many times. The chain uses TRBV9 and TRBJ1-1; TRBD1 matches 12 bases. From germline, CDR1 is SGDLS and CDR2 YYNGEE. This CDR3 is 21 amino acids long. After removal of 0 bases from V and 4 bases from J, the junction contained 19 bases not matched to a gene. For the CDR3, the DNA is TGTGCCAGCAGCGTAGGGCCCGGGACAGGGGGCGCTTTACGTCGGACCACTGAAGCTTTCTTT. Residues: CASSVGPGTGGALRRTTEAFF.

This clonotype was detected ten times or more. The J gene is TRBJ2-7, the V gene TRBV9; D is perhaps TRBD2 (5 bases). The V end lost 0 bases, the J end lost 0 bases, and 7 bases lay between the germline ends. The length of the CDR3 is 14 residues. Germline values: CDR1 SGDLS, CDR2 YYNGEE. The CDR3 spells CASSVERASYEQYF. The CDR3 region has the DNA TGTGCCAGCAGCGTAGAGAGGGCCTCCTACGAGCAGTACTTC.

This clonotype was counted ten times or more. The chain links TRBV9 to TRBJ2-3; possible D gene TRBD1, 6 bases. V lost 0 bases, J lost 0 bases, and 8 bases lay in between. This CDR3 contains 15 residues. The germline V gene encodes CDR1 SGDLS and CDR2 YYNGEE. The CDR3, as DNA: TGTGCCAGCAGCGTAGGACAGGCTAGCACAGATACGCAGTATTTT. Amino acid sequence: CASSVGQASTDTQYF.